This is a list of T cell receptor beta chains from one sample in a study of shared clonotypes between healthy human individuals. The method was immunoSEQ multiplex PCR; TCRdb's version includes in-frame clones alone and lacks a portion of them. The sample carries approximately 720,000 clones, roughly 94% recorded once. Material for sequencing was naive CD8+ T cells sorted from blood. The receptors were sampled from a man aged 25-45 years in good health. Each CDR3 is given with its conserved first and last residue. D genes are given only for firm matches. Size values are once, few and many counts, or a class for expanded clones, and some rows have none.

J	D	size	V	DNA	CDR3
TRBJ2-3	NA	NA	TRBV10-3	TGTGCCATCAGTGATTCCGTAGCGGTCGTCTCGGATACGCAGTATTTT	CAISDSVAVVSDTQYF
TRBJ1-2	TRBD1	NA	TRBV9	TGTGCCAGCAGCGGACAGGGGGTATTGAGAGATGGCTACACCTTC	CASSGQGVLRDGYTF
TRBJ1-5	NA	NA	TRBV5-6	TGTGCCAGCAGCTTTCAAGACCAGCCCCAGCATTTT	CASSFQDQPQHF
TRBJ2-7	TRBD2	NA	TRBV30	TGTGCCTGGAGTGTACCGGGACTATCCCACGAGCAGTACTTC	CAWSVPGLSHEQYF
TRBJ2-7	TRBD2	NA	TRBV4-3	TGCGCCAGCAGCCAACTAGCGGGAAGCGTCGGTAGTGGCGAGCAGTACTTC	CASSQLAGSVGSGEQYF
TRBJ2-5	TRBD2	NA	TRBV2	TGTGCCAGCAGTCGGACTAGCGGACAAGAGACCCAGTACTTC	CASSRTSGQETQYF
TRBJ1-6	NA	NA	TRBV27	TGTGCCAGCAGTCCACCGGGGTCACCCCTCCACTTT	CASSPPGSPLHF
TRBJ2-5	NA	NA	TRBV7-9	TGTGCCAGCAGCCTCGCTTTGGAGTACGTGACCCAGTACTTC	CASSLALEYVTQYF
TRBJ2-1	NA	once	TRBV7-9	TGTGCCAGCAGCGTCCCGGAGGACGGATACAATGAGCAGTTCTTC	CASSVPEDGYNEQFF
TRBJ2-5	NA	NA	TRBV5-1	TGCGCCAGCAGCTTGGCCGTAGCGCGTCTATATTCGGAGACCCAGTACTTC	CASSLAVARLYSETQYF
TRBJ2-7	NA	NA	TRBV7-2	TGTGCCAGCAGCTTACAGTACAAGTCCTACGAGCAGTACTTC	CASSLQYKSYEQYF
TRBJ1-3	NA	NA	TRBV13	TGTGCCAGCAGCTCCGCCGGGGCTAGCTCTGGAAACACCATATATTTT	CASSSAGASSGNTIYF
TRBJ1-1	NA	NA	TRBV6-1	TGTGCCAGCAGTGGATCCGGGAGAAGGAGGGACACTGAAGCTTTCTTT	CASSGSGRRRDTEAFF
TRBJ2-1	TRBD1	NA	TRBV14	TGTGCCAGCAGCCAAAGGACAGGGAGCTCCTACAATGAGCAGTTCTTC	CASSQRTGSSYNEQFF